This is a list of T cell receptor beta chains from one sample in a study of T cell repertoires in cytomegalovirus infection. No antigen is known for these receptors. TCRdb independently ran MiXCR on the reads; one entry per CDR3 protein. The sample includes some 920,000 distinct CDR3 sequences, approximately 31% of them seen just once. Specimen: cultured CD8+ T cells from PBMCs, collected from culture after CMV antigen stimulation. These receptors came from a human donor in good health (CMV status not recorded). Some clones in this sample may be carry-over from other donors' samples. The CDR3 runs from the conserved cysteine through the conserved F or W. The D gene is left open where the match is weak. Not every row has a clone size; where given, it reads once, few, many or a size class.

TRBJ2-6 15 TRBV19 few - CASSDGASGANVLTF TGTGCCAGTAGTGATGGGGCCTCTGGGGCCAACGTCCTGACTTTC
TRBJ1-6 17 TRBV7-6 few TRBD1 CASSLHPFDRDNSPLHF TGTGCCAGCAGCTTACATCCCTTCGACAGGGATAATTCACCCCTCCACTTT
TRBJ1-1 18 TRBV7-6 many TRBD1 CASSRNRDSGLMNTEAFF TGTGCCAGCAGCCGAAACCGGGACAGCGGCTTAATGAACACTGAAGCTTTCTTT
TRBJ2-5 14 TRBV6-1 - - CASSDFRAGETQYF TGTGCCAGCAGTGATTTCAGGGCCGGGGAGACCCAGTACTTC
TRBJ1-4 14 TRBV27 - - CASSPSLGVEKLFF TGTGCCAGCAGTCCTTCCTTAGGGGTAGAAAAACTGTTTTTT
TRBJ2-1 14 TRBV5-6 many - CASSLGRPGDEQFF TGTGCCAGCAGCTTGGGCAGGCCCGGGGATGAGCAGTTCTTC
TRBJ2-2 14 TRBV28 many - CASTHRVNTGERKF TGTGCCAGCACACACAGGGTTAACACCGGGGAGCGTAAGTTT
TRBJ2-2 14 TRBV7-6 - TRBD1 CASSLGTGVGELFF TGTGCCAGCAGCTTAGGGACAGGGGTCGGGGAGCTGTTTTTT
TRBJ1-4 17 TRBV25-1 once - CASSEYILTQTNEKLFF TGTGCCAGCAGTGAATATATTCTCACACAAACTAATGAAAAACTGTTTTTT
TRBJ1-2 17 TRBV7-6 - - CASSNQLRDGRLYGYTF TGTGCCAGCAGCAACCAGCTTCGGGACGGACGACTCTATGGCTACACCTTC
TRBJ1-1 12 TRBV7-2 many - CASSLGIAEAFF TGTGCCAGCAGCTTAGGGATCGCTGAAGCTTTCTTT
TRBJ2-5 16 TRBV27 - TRBD2 CASSPYSGVIKETQYF TGTGCCAGCAGTCCTTATAGCGGGGTTATCAAAGAGACCCAGTACTTC
TRBJ2-7 14 TRBV27 - - CASSLSQGFNEQYF TGTGCCAGCAGTTTATCCCAGGGATTTAACGAGCAGTACTTC
TRBJ1-6 16 TRBV6-2/TRBV6-3 few - CASSFSGGKGRSPLHF TGTGCCAGCAGTTTCTCGGGGGGGAAGGGAAGATCACCCCTCCACTTT
TRBJ2-1 16 TRBV24-1 - TRBD2 CATSDGSGGEYNEQFF TGTGCCACCAGTGACGGTAGCGGGGGGGAGTACAATGAGCAGTTCTTC
TRBJ1-4 15 TRBV28 few TRBD1 CASSLFRDRDEKLFF TGTGCCAGCAGTCTGTTCCGGGACAGGGATGAAAAACTGTTTTTT
TRBJ1-4 16 TRBV7-9 many TRBD1 CASSLAKGTAGEKLFF TGTGCCAGCAGCTTAGCTAAGGGGACAGCCGGTGAAAAACTGTTTTTT
TRBJ2-1 16 TRBV11-3 - TRBD2 CASSTGLAGPYNEQFF TGTGCCAGCAGCACAGGACTAGCGGGGCCCTACAATGAGCAGTTCTTC
TRBJ2-5 18 TRBV9 - TRBD2 CASSVVASGGPDQETQYF TGTGCCAGCAGCGTAGTGGCTAGCGGGGGGCCGGACCAAGAGACCCAGTACTTC
TRBJ2-1 11 TRBV12-3/TRBV12-4 many - CASSFLHEQFF TGTGCCAGCAGTTTCCTCCATGAGCAGTTCTTC
TRBJ2-3 16 TRBV6-1 few - CASSYRQGRPTDTQYF TGTGCCAGCAGTTATAGGCAAGGGCGGCCGACAGATACGCAGTATTTT
TRBJ1-1 15 TRBV7-9 - TRBD1 CTNSLGPGGVTEAFF TGTACCAACAGCTTAGGTCCAGGGGGCGTAACTGAAGCTTTCTTT
TRBJ1-1 18 TRBV7-6 many - CASSSPLARRRDSTEAFF TGTGCCAGCAGCTCTCCCTTGGCTCGAAGGAGAGATTCAACTGAAGCTTTCTTT
TRBJ2-7 15 TRBV6-5 - - CASSQGGPSSYEQYF TGTGCCAGCAGCCAAGGAGGGCCAAGCTCCTACGAGCAGTACTTC
TRBJ1-1 17 TRBV6-2/TRBV6-3 many TRBD1 CASTPSGQGALGTEAFF TGTGCCAGCACCCCATCGGGACAGGGGGCCTTAGGCACTGAAGCTTTCTTT
TRBJ1-2 14 TRBV12-3/TRBV12-4 few - CASSLRDPGRGYTF TGTGCCAGCAGTCTCCGGGACCCGGGTCGTGGCTACACCTTC
TRBJ1-5 15 TRBV4-1 few - CASSQAEGLSGPQHF TGCGCCAGCAGCCAGGCAGAGGGGCTTTCAGGGCCCCAGCATTTT
TRBJ1-2 16 TRBV6-4 - - CASSDGDRWMTRGYTF TGTGCCAGCAGTGACGGGGACCGGTGGATGACGAGGGGCTACACCTTC
TRBJ2-1 15 TRBV7-8 many TRBD1 CASSLEQGAANEQFF TGTGCCAGCAGCCTTGAACAGGGGGCAGCGAATGAGCAGTTCTTC
TRBJ2-7 16 TRBV20-1 - TRBD2 CSARDPGGAGGDEQYF TGCAGTGCTAGAGACCCCGGGGGAGCGGGGGGGGACGAGCAGTACTTC
TRBJ2-1 17 TRBV6-6 - TRBD2 CASSYVLLAGGPDEQFF TGTGCCAGCAGTTACGTCCTACTAGCGGGGGGGCCCGATGAGCAGTTCTTC
TRBJ1-2 16 TRBV10-3 - - CAISDQEWRSVYGYTF TGTGCCATCAGTGATCAGGAGTGGAGGTCGGTCTATGGCTACACCTTC
TRBJ2-3 14 TRBV6-4 - - CAGSEGPSTDTQYF TGTGCCGGCAGTGAGGGGCCTAGCACAGATACGCAGTATTTT
TRBJ2-5 13 TRBV7-4 - - CASSGGAWETQYF TGTGCCAGCAGCGGGGGGGCCTGGGAGACCCAGTACTTC
TRBJ2-6 17 TRBV5-1 - - CASSLDLPVSGANVLTF TGCGCCAGCAGCTTGGATCTTCCGGTATCCGGGGCCAACGTCCTGACTTTC
TRBJ2-5 14 TRBV20-1 - TRBD2 CSAPAGGDQETQYF TGCAGTGCCCCAGCCGGGGGGGACCAAGAGACCCAGTACTTC
TRBJ2-1 15 TRBV12-5 few - CASGLMGYSYNEQFF TGTGCTAGTGGTTTGATGGGGTATTCCTACAATGAGCAGTTCTTC
TRBJ2-5 14 TRBV7-2 many TRBD2 CASTGAGRKETQYF TGTGCCAGCACCGGAGCGGGGAGAAAAGAGACCCAGTACTTC
TRBJ2-1 16 TRBV27 - - CASSLNQGRSYNEQFF TGTGCCAGCAGTTTAAATCAGGGCAGGTCCTACAATGAGCAGTTCTTC
TRBJ2-1 15 TRBV7-6 many TRBD2 CASSLGGLAGDEQFF TGTGCCAGCAGCTTAGGGGGACTAGCGGGGGATGAGCAGTTCTTC
TRBJ2-1 11 TRBV6-2/TRBV6-3 once - CASDGGDEQFF TGTGCCAGTGACGGTGGGGATGAGCAGTTCTTC
TRBJ2-6 21 TRBV7-6 few - CASSLAAGPGALISGANVLTF TGTGCCAGCAGCTTAGCGGCGGGCCCGGGGGCGTTAATCTCTGGGGCCAACGTCCTGACTTTC
TRBJ1-2 13 TRBV19 - - CASLDGFYYGYTF TGTGCCAGTCTTGACGGATTTTACTATGGCTACACCTTC
TRBJ1-5 13 TRBV6-2/TRBV6-3 few - CASSGTRNQPQHF TGTGCCAGCAGCGGGACCCGCAATCAGCCCCAGCATTTT
TRBJ2-1 15 TRBV27 - - CASTSRGISYNEQFF TGTGCCAGCACCAGCCGGGGGATCTCCTACAATGAGCAGTTCTTC
TRBJ2-1 19 TRBV19 - TRBD2 CASSIRLAGDEMMVLEQFF TGTGCCAGTAGTATCAGACTAGCGGGGGACGAAATGATGGTCTTAGAGCAGTTCTTC
TRBJ1-6 15 TRBV27 - - CASCSGPTNNLPLHF TGTGCCAGCTGTAGTGGTCCAACTAATAATTTACCCCTCCACTTT
TRBJ1-1 14 TRBV6-2/TRBV6-3 few TRBD1 CASIEPTGSAEAFF TGTGCCAGCATTGAACCGACAGGGTCGGCTGAAGCTTTCTTT
TRBJ2-2 14 TRBV6-2/TRBV6-3 - - CASSYSSASWELFF TGTGCCAGCAGTTATTCGTCTGCGAGCTGGGAGCTGTTTTTT
TRBJ2-3 11 TRBV12-3/TRBV12-4 - TRBD2 CASSSKRGRYF TGTGCCAGCAGTTCCAAGCGGGGGCGGTATTTT
TRBJ1-1 9 TRBV20-1 - - CSASLEAFF TGCAGTGCTAGCCTTGAAGCTTTCTTT
TRBJ2-1 14 TRBV5-1 few TRBD2 CASSLAGLVNEQFF TGCGCCAGCAGCTTGGCCGGACTAGTCAATGAGCAGTTCTTC